This record looks at one T cell receptor (beta chain) sequence and its context. Its antigen remains unknown. This record belongs to a study of shared clonotypes between healthy human individuals. Study-level results: Unshared clonotypes carried lower generation probabilities than those common to all four donors.

Splitting the CD4+ cells yielded a CD45RA+ naive subset and a CD45RA-negative memory subset. Trimming at V came to 7 bases and at J to 6 bases, leaving 16 bases not matched to a gene. The CDR3 sequence is 17 residues long. Germline V gene lookup returns CDR1 SGHNT and CDR2 YENEEA. Measured with immunoSEQ multiplex PCR; TCRdb has only the in-frame clones, and not every one. The table lists around 2.1 million clones, 90% to 97% of them singletons. The source of this sequence is a man younger than 30 in good health. The sequencing sample was made of naive CD4+ T cells sorted from blood. Described subset: CD45RA+ positively selected. The V call is TRBV11-3, the J call TRBJ2-1; 9 positions agree with TRBD1. The CDR3 DNA reads as TGTGCCAGCATTACATGCATGAGGACAGGGGCGATCAATGAGCAGTTCTTC. This gives the protein CASITCMRTGAINEQFF.